Listed here are 23 T cell receptor beta chains from one sample, sequenced in a study of long-term antiretroviral therapy in people with HIV. immunoSEQ v3.0 was run at survey level. Data came from immunoSEQ multiplex PCR; TCRdb stores just in-frame clones and leaves some out. The sample holds 24,000 or so clones, more than 70% seen once. The sequences come from unsorted PBMCs, collected 3 years after starting antiretroviral therapy. Receptors originate from a man aged 18 to 30 with HIV.

The count of this clone is one. The chain employs TRBV2 and TRBJ1-6; tentatively, D is TRBD1 (6 bases). V gave up 10 bases and J gave up 0 bases, with 19 bases separating them. Germline V gene lookup returns CDR1 SNHLY and CDR2 FYNNEI. The CDR3 length is 17 residues. The CDR3 DNA reads TGTGCCATCCTTCAACGACAGGAGAGCTCCTATAATTCACCCCTCCACTTT. It yields the protein CAILQRQESSYNSPLHF.

The gene calls are TRBV7-9 and TRBJ2-5; 8 bases map to TRBD1. The germline V gene encodes CDR1 SEHNR and CDR2 FQNEAQ (reference sequence). Trimming at V came to 1 base and at J to 7 bases, leaving 17 bases not matched to a gene. The CDR3 covers 18 residues. In nucleotides, the CDR3 is TGTGCCAGCAGCTTAGTAGGGGGCACAGGGGGGACAACGGCGACCCAGTACTTC. It encodes CASSLVGGTGGTTATQYF.

The J gene is TRBJ2-6, the V gene TRBV6-4; possibly TRBD1 for D (6 bases). The ends were cut back, 0 bases at V and 1 base at J, with 25 bases in the middle. The CDR3 runs 22 residues. The germline V gene has CDR1 MRHNA and CDR2 SNTAGT. CDR3 bases: TGTGCCAGCAGTGACTCAGAGGGGACCACGAGACAGGAGTTATCTGGGGCCAACGTCCTGACTTTC. This translates into CASSDSEGTTRQELSGANVLTF.

The chain recombines TRBV5-5 with TRBJ2-7; 12 bases match TRBD1. CDR1 and CDR2 from the germline V gene are SGHKS and YYEKEE (reference sequence). This CDR3 is built from 14 residues. The V and J ends lost 3 bases and 9 bases, in that order; junction bases with no gene match: 7. CDR3 loop: CASSSGTGGAVQYV. The CDR3 region has the DNA TGTGCCAGCAGCTCCGGGACAGGGGGCGCGGTGCAGTACGTC.

This rearrangement joins TRBV5-1 to TRBJ2-2; tentative D call: TRBD1 (5 bases). Trimming left V 0 bases short and J 2 bases short, with 8 bases between. The germline CDR1 and CDR2 sequences are SGHRS and YFSETQ. There are 15 residues in the CDR3. The CDR3 bases are TGCGCCAGCAGCTTGGCAGGGTACAACACCGGGGAGCTGTTTTTT. It specifies CASSLAGYNTGELFF.

The rearrangement uses TRBV5-6 and TRBJ2-6, with D perhaps matching TRBD1 (5 bases). Germline-derived CDR1 and CDR2 are SGHDT and YYEEEE. This CDR3 has 16 amino acids. Trimming removed 0 bases from V and 3 bases from J, with 10 bases in between. CDR3 nucleotide sequence: TGTGCCAGCAGCTTGGTCCAGGGCTTTGGGGCCAACGTCCTGACTTTC. Protein sequence: CASSLVQGFGANVLTF.

The chain recombines TRBV30 with TRBJ2-5, with a tentative D call TRBD1 (5 bases). The CDR3 has 13 residues. The germline V and J ends were trimmed by 3 bases and 4 bases, with 12 bases remaining between them. Germline-derived CDR1 and CDR2 are GTSNPN and SVGIG (reference sequence). This chain's CDR3 is CAWSARATETQYF. The CDR3 DNA reads TGTGCCTGGAGCGCCAGGGCTACAGAGACCCAGTACTTC.

The gene calls are TRBV5-1 and TRBJ2-1; D is perhaps TRBD1 (5 bases). This CDR3 is built from 14 residues. Germline CDR1 and CDR2: SGHRS and YFSETQ. Trimming cost V 0 bases and J 5 bases, with 9 bases left between them. The CDR3 DNA sequence: TGCGCCAGCAGCTTGGCGCAGGGCAACAATGAGCAGTTCTTC. Translating gives CASSLAQGNNEQFF. The variable domain in full, completed from reference TRBV5-1 and TRBJ2-1, reads KAGVTQTPRYLIKTRGQQVTLSCSPISGHRSVSWYQQTPGQGLQFLFEYFSETQRNKGNFPGRFSGRQFSNSRSEMNVSTLELGDSALYLCASSLAQGNNEQFFGPGTRLTVL.

The chain combines TRBV19 with TRBJ2-6, with D unresolved. The CDR3 spans 13 residues. Trimming pared 6 bases from V and 4 bases from J, leaving 7 bases between. Germline values: CDR1 LNHDA, CDR2 SQIVND (reference sequence). The CDR3 DNA is TGTGCCAGTAGCTACGGGGGGGCCAACGTCCTGACTTTC. Residues: CASSYGGANVLTF. Filled out from reference TRBV19 and TRBJ2-6, the complete variable domain reads DGGITQSPKYLFRKEGQNVTLSCEQNLNHDAMYWYRQDPGQGLRLIYYSQIVNDFQKGDIAEGYSVSREKKESFPLTVTSAQKNPTAFYLCASSYGGANVLTFGAGSRLTVL.

V usage is TRBV4-1 and J usage is TRBJ1-1, with 8 bases that match TRBD1. Germline V gives CDR1 MGHRA, CDR2 YSYEKL. V trimming: 0 bases; J trimming: 3 bases; junction bases outside the gene matches: 9. The CDR3 covers 17 residues. Written as DNA, the CDR3 is TGCGCCAGCAGCCAAGAGGCGGCTTCGGGACAGGACACTGAAGCTTTCTTT. Its protein product is CASSQEAASGQDTEAFF.

The gene calls are TRBV6-1 and TRBJ2-7; D uncertain. The CDR3 runs 14 residues. V lost 0 bases and J 5 bases, leaving 11 bases between the germline ends. Germline V lookup: CDR1 MNHNS, CDR2 SASEGT. DNA for the CDR3: TGTGCCAGCAGTGAAGCGAATAGGGTGGACGAGCAGTACTTC. As protein: CASSEANRVDEQYF.

The rearrangement joins TRBV5-1 to TRBJ2-1; 14 nucleotides agree with TRBD2. J was trimmed by 9 bases and V by 3 bases; bases with no gene match: 5. In germline, CDR1 is SGHRS, CDR2 YFSETQ. The CDR3 is made up of 15 amino acids. In DNA form, the CDR3 reads TGCGCCAGCAGCTGGGGGACTAGCGGGGGATTTGAGCAGTTCTTC. This translates into CASSWGTSGGFEQFF.

This clone appeared a single time. The chain links TRBV7-8 to TRBJ2-4, with a weak D call TRBD1 (5 bases). V gave up 9 bases and J gave up 0 bases, with 9 bases separating them. The CDR3 contains 13 residues. CDR1 and CDR2 from the germline V gene are SGHVS and FQNEAQ. CDR3 loop: CARSGQAKNIQYF. DNA for the CDR3: TGTGCCAGGTCAGGGCAAGCCAAAAACATTCAGTACTTC.

The chain carries TRBV5-7 and TRBJ1-5; a possible D gene is TRBD1 (6 bases). TRBV5-7 is flagged as an ORF with uncertain function. The V end was cut by 3 bases, the J end by 4 bases, with 11 bases between. The CDR3 sequence is 14 residues long. Here the CDR3 reads CASSWTATNQPQHF. CDR3 DNA sequence: TGTGCCAGCAGCTGGACAGCTACTAATCAGCCCCAGCATTTT.

The chain links TRBV5-1 to TRBJ2-3; D perhaps matches TRBD2 (6 bases). The CDR3 loop spans 16 amino acids. Germline-derived CDR1 and CDR2 are SGHRS and YFSETQ. Deletions cut 0 bases from V and 0 bases from J, with 11 bases between. The chain's CDR3 is CASSLVGGVSTDTQYF. DNA of the CDR3: TGCGCCAGCAGCTTGGTTGGCGGGGTTAGCACAGATACGCAGTATTTT. The full variable domain, in which reference TRBV5-1 and TRBJ2-3 provide the parts outside the CDR3, is KAGVTQTPRYLIKTRGQQVTLSCSPISGHRSVSWYQQTPGQGLQFLFEYFSETQRNKGNFPGRFSGRQFSNSRSEMNVSTLELGDSALYLCASSLVGGVSTDTQYFGPGTRLTVL.

The CDR3, as DNA: TGCAGCGGGGTGGTAGGGGATCGGACTGAAGCTTTCTTT. Translated: CSGVVGDRTEAFF. The chain couples TRBV29-1 to TRBJ1-1; possibly TRBD1 for D (5 bases). Deletions cut 7 bases from V and 5 bases from J, with 17 bases between. The CDR3 spans 13 residues. Germline V gene sequence: CDR1 SQVTM, CDR2 ANQGSEA.

This clone occurred once. The rearrangement uses TRBV28 and TRBJ1-1; D ambiguous. From germline, CDR1 is MDHEN and CDR2 SYDVKM. Trimming took 6 bases from V and 1 from J, leaving 12 bases between them. The CDR3 extends over 14 amino acids. The CDR3 loop reads CASSPWNKNTEAFF. CDR3 DNA sequence: TGTGCCAGCAGCCCCTGGAATAAGAACACTGAAGCTTTCTTT.

As to this clone: At one of its ends the junction is not consistent with the germline gene, which may arise from a read error. The V call is TRBV2, the J call TRBJ1-3; TRBD1 matches at 9 bases. The CDR3 covers 8 residues. Germline V gene data show CDR1 as SNHLY and CDR2 as FYNNEI. In DNA form, the CDR3 reads TGTGCCAGCGGACAGGGGACGTTT. Translation: CASGQGTF.

The chain joins TRBV2 to TRBJ1-2; no clear D. Germline V gives CDR1 SNHLY, CDR2 FYNNEI. Trimming shortened V by 4 bases and J by 5 bases, and 14 bases separated the two germline ends. The CDR3 runs to 14 residues. In DNA form, the CDR3 reads TGTGCCAGCAGTGGTCGGGCCACGACTTATGGCTACACCTTC. Amino acids: CASSGRATTYGYTF.

The chain uses TRBV7-4 and TRBJ2-5; D is uncertain. The ends were cut back, 1 base at V and 1 base at J, with 4 bases in the middle. The germline gives CDR1 SGHVT, CDR2 SQSDAQ. This CDR3 contains 13 residues. The CDR3: CASSLGGQETQYF. DNA of the CDR3: TGTGCCAGCAGCTTAGGGGGCCAAGAGACCCAGTACTTC.

The J gene is TRBJ1-1, the V gene TRBV11-1, with D hard to call. This CDR3 has 13 residues. The ends were cut back, 7 bases at V and 1 base at J, with 10 bases in the middle. Per the germline V gene, CDR1 is SGHAT and CDR2 is FQDESV (reference sequence). In DNA, the CDR3 is TGTGCCAGCACGCCCCGACGGAACACTGAAGCTTTCTTT. Translation: CASTPRRNTEAFF. Filled out from reference TRBV11-1 and TRBJ1-1, the complete variable domain reads EAEVAQSPRYKITEKSQAVAFWCDPISGHATLYWYRQILGQGPELLVQFQDESVVDDSQLPKDRFSAERLKGVDSTLKIQPAELGDSAMYLCASTPRRNTEAFFGQGTRLTVV.

The chain uses TRBV6-1 and TRBJ2-3; possibly TRBD1 or TRBD2 for D (5 bases each). CDR1 MNHNS and CDR2 SASEGT come from the germline V gene. Trimming shortened V by 2 bases and J by 4 bases, and 16 bases separated the two germline ends. CDR3 length: 16 amino acids. CDR3 in amino acids: CASSETTGRGSDTQYF. The CDR3 DNA sequence: TGTGCCAGCAGTGAAACTACAGGAAGAGGGTCAGATACGCAGTATTTT.

CDR3 sequence reads: CASSPMTEVHSYEQYF. In DNA, the CDR3 is TGTGCCAGCTCACCAATGACGGAAGTGCACTCCTACGAGCAGTACTTC. The rearrangement joins TRBV18 to TRBJ2-5; D is unresolved. Judging by the DNA end, TRBJ2-7 fits better; the J call may be wrong. The CDR3 consists of 16 residues. Germline CDR1 KGHSH, CDR2 LQKENI.